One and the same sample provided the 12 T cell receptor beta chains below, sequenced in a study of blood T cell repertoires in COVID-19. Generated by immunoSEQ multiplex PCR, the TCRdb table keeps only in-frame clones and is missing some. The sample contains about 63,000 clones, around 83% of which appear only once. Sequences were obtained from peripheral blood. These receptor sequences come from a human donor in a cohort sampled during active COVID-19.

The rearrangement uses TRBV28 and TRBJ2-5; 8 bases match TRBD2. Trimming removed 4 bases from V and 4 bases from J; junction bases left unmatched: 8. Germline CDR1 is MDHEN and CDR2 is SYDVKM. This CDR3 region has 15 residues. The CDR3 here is CASSSTGTRGETQYF. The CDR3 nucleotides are TGTGCCAGCAGTTCAACCGGGACTAGGGGAGAGACCCAGTACTTC.

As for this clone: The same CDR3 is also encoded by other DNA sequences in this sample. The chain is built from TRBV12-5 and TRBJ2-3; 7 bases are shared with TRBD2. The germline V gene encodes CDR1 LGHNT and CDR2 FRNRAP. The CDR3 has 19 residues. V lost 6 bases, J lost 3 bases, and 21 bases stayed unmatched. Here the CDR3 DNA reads TGTGCTAGTGGGTCCCCTCCTAAGTGGCGAGCGGGAATAACAGATACGCAGTATTTT. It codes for CASGSPPKWRAGITDTQYF.

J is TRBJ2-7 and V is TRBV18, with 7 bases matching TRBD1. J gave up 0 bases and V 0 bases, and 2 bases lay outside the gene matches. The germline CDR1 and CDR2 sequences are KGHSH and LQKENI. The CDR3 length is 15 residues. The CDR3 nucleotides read TGTGCCAGCTCACCACCGGGACAGTCCTCCTACGAGCAGTACTTC. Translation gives CASSPPGQSSYEQYF.

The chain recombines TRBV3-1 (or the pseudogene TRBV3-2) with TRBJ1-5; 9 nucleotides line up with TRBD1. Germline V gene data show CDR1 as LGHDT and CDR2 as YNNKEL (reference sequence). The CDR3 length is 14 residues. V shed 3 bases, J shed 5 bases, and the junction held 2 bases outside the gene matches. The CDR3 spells CASSHTGGHQPQHF. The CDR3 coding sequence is TGTGCCAGCAGCCATACAGGGGGCCATCAGCCCCAGCATTTT.

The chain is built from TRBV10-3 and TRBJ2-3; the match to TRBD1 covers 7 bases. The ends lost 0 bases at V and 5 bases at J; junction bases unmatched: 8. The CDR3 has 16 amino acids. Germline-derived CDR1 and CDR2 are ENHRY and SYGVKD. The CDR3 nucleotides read TGTGCCATCAGTGAGTCGAAGGGGGCCGTACGAGATACGCAGTATTTT. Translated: CAISESKGAVRDTQYF.

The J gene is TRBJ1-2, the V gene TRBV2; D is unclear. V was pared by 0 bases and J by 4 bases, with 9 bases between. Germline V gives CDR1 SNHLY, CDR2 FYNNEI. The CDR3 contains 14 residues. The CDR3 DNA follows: TGTGCCAGCAGTGAAGCGCTTAGAGTCTATGGCTACACCTTC. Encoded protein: CASSEALRVYGYTF. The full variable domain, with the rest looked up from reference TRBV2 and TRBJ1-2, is EPEVTQTPSHQVTQMGQEVILRCVPISNHLYFYWYRQILGQKVEFLVSFYNNEISEKSEIFDDQFSVERPDGSNFTLKIRSTKLEDSAMYFCASSEALRVYGYTFGSGTRLTVV.

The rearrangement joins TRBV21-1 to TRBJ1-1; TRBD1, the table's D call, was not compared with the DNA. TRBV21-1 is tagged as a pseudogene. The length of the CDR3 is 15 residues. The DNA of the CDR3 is TGTGCCAGCAGCAAAAAGGGGGCCCCCGGCACTGAAGCTTTCTTT. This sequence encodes CASSKKGAPGTEAFF.

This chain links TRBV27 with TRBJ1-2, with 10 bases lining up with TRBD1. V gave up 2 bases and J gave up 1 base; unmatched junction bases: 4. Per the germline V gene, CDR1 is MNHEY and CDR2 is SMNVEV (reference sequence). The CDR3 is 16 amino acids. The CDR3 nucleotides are TGTGCCAGCAGTTTAAGACAGGGGGCGGTTAACTATGGCTACACCTTC. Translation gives CASSLRQGAVNYGYTF.

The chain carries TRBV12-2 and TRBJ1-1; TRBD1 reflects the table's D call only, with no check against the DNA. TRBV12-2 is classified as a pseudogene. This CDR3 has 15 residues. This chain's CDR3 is CASRLAQGMNTEAFF. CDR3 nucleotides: TGTGCAAGTCGCTTAGCACAGGGCATGAACACTGAAGCTTTCTTT.

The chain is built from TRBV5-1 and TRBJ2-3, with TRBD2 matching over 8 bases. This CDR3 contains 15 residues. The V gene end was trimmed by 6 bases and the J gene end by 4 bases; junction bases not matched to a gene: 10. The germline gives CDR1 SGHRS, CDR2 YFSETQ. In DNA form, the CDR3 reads TGCGCCAGCATTAGGGGAGCGGGGGTTTCAGATACGCAGTATTTT. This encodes CASIRGAGVSDTQYF.

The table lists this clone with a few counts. The CDR3 sequence is CASSGAGDRYGYTF. The CDR3 nucleotides read TGTGCCAGCAGTGGGGCAGGGGATCGGTATGGCTACACCTTC. The chain links TRBV2 to TRBJ1-2; D perhaps matches TRBD1 (6 bases). Deletions cut 4 bases from V and 5 bases from J, with 14 bases between. There are 14 residues in the CDR3. Germline V gives CDR1 SNHLY, CDR2 FYNNEI.

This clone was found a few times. As DNA, the CDR3 is TGTGCCATCAGTGAGTCAAGGACTCTTATAGCAGATACGCAGTATTTT. Translated: CAISESRTLIADTQYF. The rearrangement uses TRBV10-3 and TRBJ2-3; D possibly corresponds to TRBD2 (5 bases). V was cut by 0 bases and J by 4 bases, with 14 bases left in between. Germline CDR1 is ENHRY and CDR2 is SYGVKD. This CDR3 spans 16 amino acids.